This T cell receptor beta chain was obtained from a study of cytomegalovirus exposure and HLA in healthy donors. Study-level information: An earlier analysis identified approximately 120 million unique TCR beta sequences in approximately 170 million T cells.

Points on this clone: As yet, its antigen is unknown.

Nominal health characterized the donors when sampled, though unrecorded immune exposures were likely. The study's findings and limits: Fewer N-insertions (relative to the roughly 720-donor mean) were reportedly seen in an Asian-associated ancestry cluster in a later analysis. When presence/absence was analysed, sequencing depth was taken to be roughly uniform across donors.

The primer mix had 60 Vbeta and 13 Jbeta primers. The assay was immunoSEQ multiplex PCR, and TCRdb's table has in-frame clones only and misses some. The sample holds about 130,000 clones, around 82% seen once. CDR1 and CDR2 from the germline V gene are LNHDA and SQIVND (reference sequence). The CDR3 has 15 amino acids. J gave up 8 bases and V 5 bases, and 7 bases lay outside the gene matches. The sequencing sample was made of PBMCs. The genes are TRBV19 and TRBJ2-1, with 12 nucleotides matching TRBD2. This sequence originates from a man under 40 in good health and CMV-seropositive. CDR3 region: CASSVLAGGRYEQFF. In nucleotides, the CDR3 is TGTGCCAGTAGTGTACTAGCGGGAGGTCGGTATGAGCAGTTCTTC.